What follows is one TCR beta chain and its context. Its target is unknown. The junction differs from germline at one of its ends, possibly a read error. TCRdb's copy holds only in-frame clones and misses some; the assay was immunoSEQ multiplex PCR. The sample records more than 95,000 clones, around 90% being singletons. The CDR3 is made up of 15 amino acids. Germline values: CDR1 SGHRS, CDR2 YFSETQ. The data derive from a study of T cell responses to AZD1222 COVID-19 vaccine. Overall study findings and caveats: Breadth and depth of Spike-specific TCRs rose after two AZD1222 doses. Regions 160-218 and 743-854 held dominance among vaccine-associated CD4 TCRs, which spanned spike.

The gene calls are TRBV5-1 and TRBJ2-1; no reliable D call. This sequence originates from an adult in good health. The sequences come from peripheral blood, collected on day 0 of AZD1222 vaccination. The CDR3 spells CASRSGPPSDNEQFF. The DNA for the CDR3 is TGCGCCAGCAGGTCGGGTCCACCCTCCGACAATGAGCAGTTCTTC.